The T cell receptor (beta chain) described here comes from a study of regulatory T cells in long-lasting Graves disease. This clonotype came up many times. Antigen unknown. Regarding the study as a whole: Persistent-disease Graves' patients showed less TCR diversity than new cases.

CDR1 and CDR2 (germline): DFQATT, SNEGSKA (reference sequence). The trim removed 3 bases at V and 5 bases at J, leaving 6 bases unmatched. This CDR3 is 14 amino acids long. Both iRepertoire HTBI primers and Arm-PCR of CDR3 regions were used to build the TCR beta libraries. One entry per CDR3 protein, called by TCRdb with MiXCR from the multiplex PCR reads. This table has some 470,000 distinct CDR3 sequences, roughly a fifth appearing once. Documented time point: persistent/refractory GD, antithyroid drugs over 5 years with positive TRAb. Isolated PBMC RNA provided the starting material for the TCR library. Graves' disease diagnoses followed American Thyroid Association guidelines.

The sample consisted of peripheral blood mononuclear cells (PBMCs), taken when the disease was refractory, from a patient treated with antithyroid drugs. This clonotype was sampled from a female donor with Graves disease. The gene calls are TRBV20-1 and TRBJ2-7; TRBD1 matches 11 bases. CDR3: CSASPGTGGHEQYF. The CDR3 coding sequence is TGCAGTGCTAGTCCCGGGACAGGGGGGCACGAGCAGTACTTC.